These 25 T cell receptor beta chains were sequenced from one sample in a study of cytomegalovirus exposure and HLA in healthy donors. PCR employed 60 Vbeta and 13 Jbeta primers. Some clones are missing from TCRdb's copy, which holds only in-frame ones; the method was immunoSEQ multiplex PCR. This sample has about 130,000 clones, with 77% found just once. Sequencing was carried out using PBMCs. These receptors were taken from a woman aged 40 to 50 in good health and CMV-seronegative.

J is TRBJ2-3 and V is TRBV5-1; 10 nucleotides agree with TRBD2. Losses at the gene ends were 5 bases for V and 2 bases for J; bases not matched to a gene: 5. The germline V gene encodes CDR1 SGHRS and CDR2 YFSETQ. CDR3 length equals 15 residues. The CDR3 sequence is CASSISGGLTDTQYF. For the CDR3, the DNA is TGCGCCAGCAGTATTAGCGGGGGGCTCACAGATACGCAGTATTTT. Full variable domain (missing parts from reference TRBV5-1 and TRBJ2-3): KAGVTQTPRYLIKTRGQQVTLSCSPISGHRSVSWYQQTPGQGLQFLFEYFSETQRNKGNFPGRFSGRQFSNSRSEMNVSTLELGDSALYLCASSISGGLTDTQYFGPGTRLTVL.

Only a few counts were recorded for this clone. The V and J genes are TRBV27 and TRBJ2-3; TRBD2 agrees at 9 bases. The germline V gene has CDR1 MNHEY and CDR2 SMNVEV (reference sequence). The CDR3 consists of 15 residues. Unmatched junction bases numbered 11, after V lost 6 bases and J lost 7 bases. Here the CDR3 reads CASSQSGGYENTQYF. CDR3 DNA sequence: TGTGCCAGCAGCCAAAGCGGGGGGTATGAAAATACGCAGTATTTT.

The sample holds a few counts of this clone. This chain joins TRBV25-1 and TRBJ1-4; D is undetermined. CDR3 length equals 15 residues. CDR1 is MGHDK, CDR2 SYGVNS, per germline. The ends were cut back, 3 bases at V and 7 bases at J, with 15 bases in the middle. CDR3 nucleotide sequence: TGTGCCAGCAGTGACCCAACAGCATTAGGTGAAAAACTGTTTTTT. It is translated as CASSDPTALGEKLFF.

The chain joins TRBV7-2 to TRBJ1-2, with D possibly TRBD1 on 6 matching bases. V shed 0 bases and J shed 3 bases, with 8 bases lying between them. The germline V gene has CDR1 SGHTA and CDR2 FQGNSA. The CDR3 has 14 amino acids. In DNA form, the CDR3 reads TGTGCCAGCAGCTTAGCCCGGACAGACTATGGCTACACCTTC. This gives the protein CASSLARTDYGYTF.

The chain uses TRBV7-9 and TRBJ1-2; 8 positions match TRBD1. Per the germline V gene, CDR1 is SEHNR and CDR2 is FQNEAQ (reference sequence). The CDR3 spans 15 residues. V lost 3 bases to trimming and J lost 4 bases; unmatched junction nucleotides: 7. Here the CDR3 DNA reads TGTGCCAGCAGCTTTAGGACAGGGCTCTTCTATGGCTACACCTTC. It encodes CASSFRTGLFYGYTF. Supplemented by reference TRBV7-9 and TRBJ1-2, the full variable domain reads DTGVSQNPRHKITKRGQNVTFRCDPISEHNRLYWYRQTLGQGPEFLTYFQNEAQLEKSRLLSDRFSAERPKGSFSTLEIQRTEQGDSAMYLCASSFRTGLFYGYTFGSGTRLTVV.

The rearrangement joins TRBV12-5 to TRBJ2-3, with 10 bases fitting TRBD2. This CDR3 has 17 residues. The V segment lost 6 bases and the J segment 5 bases; nucleotides outside the gene matches: 14. Germline CDR1 is LGHNT and CDR2 is FRNRAP. The CDR3 reads CASGLGGSGGARDTQYF. The CDR3 coding sequence is TGTGCTAGTGGCCTGGGGGGAAGCGGGGGGGCTAGAGATACGCAGTATTTT.

The CDR3 DNA sequence: TGTGCCAGCAAACGAGAGACATTAAATACGCAGTATTTT. It codes for CASKRETLNTQYF. This rearrangement joins TRBV6-1 to TRBJ2-3; D is ambiguous. Per the germline V gene, CDR1 is MNHNS and CDR2 is SASEGT. V was shortened by 7 bases and J by 7 bases, with 15 bases between the two germline ends. CDR3 length: 13 amino acids.

This clone was detected only once. One end of the junction varies from germline; a read error may be responsible. V and J are TRBV7-9 and TRBJ1-1, with D perhaps TRBD1 (5 bases). Germline CDR1 and CDR2: SEHNR and FQNEAQ (reference sequence). The CDR3 totals 11 residues. For the CDR3, the DNA is TGTGCCAGCAGCTTAGTGGGGCCCGGTAGGTTT. As protein: CASSLVGPGRF.

The V gene is TRBV29-1, the J gene TRBJ1-1; a weak D match, TRBD1 (5 bases). Germline-derived CDR1 and CDR2 are SQVTM and ANQGSEA. The CDR3 has 13 amino acids. Trimming took 3 bases from V and 6 from J, leaving 14 bases between them. CDR3 nucleotides: TGCAGCGTTGATGAAAGTCAGGGCTCTGAAGCTTTCTTT. It translates to CSVDESQGSEAFF.

The chain couples TRBV6-5 to TRBJ1-6, with 9 bases fitting TRBD1. The CDR3 length is 14 residues. In germline, CDR1 is MNHEY, CDR2 SVGAGI. After removal of 5 bases from V and 10 bases from J, the junction contained 6 bases not matched to a gene. CDR3 amino acids: CASSPGTGWSPLHF. The CDR3 nucleotides read TGTGCCAGCAGTCCTGGGACAGGGTGGTCACCCCTCCACTTT.

CDR3 DNA sequence: TGTGCCATCAGACCTGGGACAGGGGAAAAAAACACTGAAGCTTTCTTT. Its translation is CAIRPGTGEKNTEAFF. The rearrangement links TRBV10-3 to TRBJ1-1; 10 nucleotides align to TRBD1. Germline values: CDR1 ENHRY, CDR2 SYGVKD. This CDR3 comprises 16 residues. V shed 6 bases and J 2 bases; nucleotides not matched to a gene: 9.

The chain links TRBV6-5 to TRBJ1-1; weak D call: TRBD1 (5 bases). Looked up from germline, CDR1 is MNHEY and CDR2 is SVGAGI. This CDR3 is built from 14 residues. Trimming removed 2 bases from V and 3 bases from J, with 10 bases in between. For the CDR3, the DNA is TGTGCCAGCAGTTACCCAGGGTGGGACACTGAAGCTTTCTTT. It codes for CASSYPGWDTEAFF.

The genes are TRBV6-5 and TRBJ2-2; D remains unclear. Germline V CDR1 and CDR2: MNHEY, SVGAGI. CDR3 length: 14 residues. V lost 8 bases and J lost 4, with 14 bases in between. CDR3 in DNA: TGTGCCAGCGGCCACCCCTCGGGCACCGGGGAGCTGTTTTTT. Protein product: CASGHPSGTGELFF.

The chain uses TRBV15 and TRBJ2-3; tentatively, D is TRBD2 (5 bases). CDR3 length: 16 amino acids. Germline CDR1 LNHNV, CDR2 YYDKDF (reference sequence). The V gene lost 0 bases and the J gene lost 2 bases, with 12 bases spanning the gap. The CDR3 spells CATSRDNRGFTDTQYF. The CDR3 coding sequence is TGTGCCACCAGCAGAGATAATCGGGGTTTCACAGATACGCAGTATTTT.

This sequence joins TRBV29-1 and TRBJ1-1, with 7 bases fitting TRBD1. With V trimmed by 7 bases and J by 3 bases, 8 bases remained unmatched. CDR1 SQVTM and CDR2 ANQGSEA come from the germline V gene. The CDR3 is made up of 13 amino acids. The DNA for the CDR3 is TGCAGCGCCCGCCTAGGACAGGACACTGAAGCTTTCTTT. Its protein is CSARLGQDTEAFF.

This chain links TRBV6-5 with TRBJ2-3, with TRBD1 matching over 11 bases. Trimming took 7 bases from V and 4 from J; bases not matched to a gene: 7. CDR3 length: 15 amino acids. Germline V lookup: CDR1 MNHEY, CDR2 SVGAGI. The CDR3 nucleotides are TGTGCCAGCACGCACCGGGACAGGGGGGCAGATACGCAGTATTTT. Translated: CASTHRDRGADTQYF.

CDR3 bases: TGTGCCAGCAGTTTATCGGGGTACCCCACCTACGAGCAGTACTTC. Translation gives CASSLSGYPTYEQYF. The chain uses TRBV28 and TRBJ2-7; D is perhaps TRBD2 (5 bases). This CDR3 comprises 15 residues. V was trimmed by 1 base and J by 2 bases, leaving 12 bases between them. CDR1 MDHEN and CDR2 SYDVKM come from the germline V gene.

V gene TRBV5-1 combines with J gene TRBJ1-2, with TRBD1 matching 9 bases. CDR1 and CDR2 (germline): SGHRS, YFSETQ. Trimming removed 4 bases from V and 8 bases from J; junction bases left unmatched: 18. The CDR3 is made up of 17 amino acids. In DNA, the CDR3 is TGCGCCAGCAGCACCGGCGGGACAGGGCTTGGTTTAAGCGGCTACACCTTC. Translation: CASSTGGTGLGLSGYTF.

V is TRBV10-3 and J is TRBJ1-1; 7 bases match TRBD1. The CDR3 consists of 14 residues. V trimming: 2 bases; J trimming: 0 bases; junction bases outside the gene matches: 0. In germline, CDR1 is ENHRY, CDR2 SYGVKD. The CDR3 region is CAISEDRVNTEAFF. The CDR3 DNA is TGTGCCATCAGTGAGGACAGGGTGAACACTGAAGCTTTCTTT.

The gene calls are TRBV6-5 and TRBJ2-3, with 8 positions matching TRBD1. V was clipped by 10 bases and J by 0 bases; unmatched bases: 9. This CDR3 spans 15 amino acids. Germline V gives CDR1 MNHEY, CDR2 SVGAGI. The CDR3 region has the DNA TGTGCCACCCTAACCTGGACAGGGAGCACAGATACGCAGTATTTT. This gives the protein CATLTWTGSTDTQYF.

The J gene is TRBJ2-5, the V gene TRBV9, with 10 bases that match TRBD2. V was pared by 0 bases and J by 4 bases, with 18 bases of the junction left unmatched. There are 20 residues in the CDR3. CDR1 and CDR2 from the germline V gene are SGDLS and YYNGEE. The CDR3 coding sequence is TGTGCCAGCAGCGTAGACGGTCTGGGGTTTTCAGCGGGGGGGCCAGAGACCCAGTACTTC. Translated, it gives CASSVDGLGFSAGGPETQYF.

This clone came up a few times. This chain links TRBV7-9 with TRBJ1-2; 7 nucleotides line up with TRBD1. The V gene end was trimmed by 5 bases and the J gene end by 8 bases; junction bases not matched to a gene: 11. This CDR3 region has 14 residues. Germline CDR1 and CDR2: SEHNR and FQNEAQ (reference sequence). The CDR3 coding sequence is TGTGCCAGCAGCACGCGACAGGGCTTCTACGGCTACACCTTC. This translates into CASSTRQGFYGYTF.

This clone appeared many times. The same CDR3 arises from other DNA sequences in this sample as well. The J gene is TRBJ2-7, the V gene TRBV18, with 8 nucleotides matching TRBD1. The junction had 2 bases not matched to a gene; V was cut back by 3 bases and J by 4 bases. This CDR3 has 13 amino acids. Germline V gives CDR1 KGHSH, CDR2 LQKENI. Here the CDR3 reads CASSPGTGYEQYF. CDR3 nucleotides: TGTGCCAGCTCACCCGGGACAGGATACGAGCAGTACTTC.

This chain connects TRBV28 to TRBJ2-2; TRBD2 might be the D (7 bases). The CDR3 sequence is 15 residues long. Trimming pared 8 bases from V and 0 bases from J, leaving 13 bases between. Germline V gene sequence: CDR1 MDHEN, CDR2 SYDVKM. CDR3 in amino acids: CASLRGGANTGELFF. CDR3 DNA: TGTGCCAGCCTCCGCGGGGGCGCGAACACCGGGGAGCTGTTTTTT.

This CDR3 reads CASSVNGGLSGNTIYF. The CDR3 DNA reads as TGTGCCAGCAGCGTAAACGGCGGTTTGTCTGGAAACACCATATATTTT. The genes are TRBV9 and TRBJ1-3, with no clear D. This CDR3 comprises 16 residues. Looked up from germline, CDR1 is SGDLS and CDR2 is YYNGEE. V was clipped by 1 base and J by 1 base, with 12 bases between them.